This TCR beta chain was captured by sequencing in a study of cytomegalovirus exposure and HLA in healthy donors. General observations from the study: In an earlier analysis, about 87% or about 30%: the productive usage of most TCR beta V segments. The authors later linked a missense DCLRE1C variant to TCR beta V- and J-gene trimming.

With 60 Vbeta and 13 Jbeta primers, the PCR was carried out. Sequencing was performed with immunoSEQ multiplex PCR; in TCRdb, only in-frame clones are kept and a portion is missing. The sample has fewer than 200,000 clones; roughly four fifths are singletons. This clone was counted a few times. Its antigen is currently unknown. Likely unrecorded immune exposures existed in these nominally healthy donors. Sequencing was done on a sample of PBMCs. The receptor was derived from a girl between 2 and 10 years old in good health and CMV-seropositive.

The chain's CDR3 is CASSQEAGSSYNEQFF. Written as DNA, the CDR3 is TGTGCCAGCAGCCAAGAAGCGGGGAGCTCCTACAATGAGCAGTTCTTC. The chain is built from TRBV4-2 and TRBJ2-1, with 7 bases identical to TRBD2. Per germline, CDR1 LGHNA and CDR2 YNFKEQ. The CDR3 runs to 16 residues. Losses at the gene ends were 0 bases for V and 0 bases for J; bases not matched to a gene: 2.